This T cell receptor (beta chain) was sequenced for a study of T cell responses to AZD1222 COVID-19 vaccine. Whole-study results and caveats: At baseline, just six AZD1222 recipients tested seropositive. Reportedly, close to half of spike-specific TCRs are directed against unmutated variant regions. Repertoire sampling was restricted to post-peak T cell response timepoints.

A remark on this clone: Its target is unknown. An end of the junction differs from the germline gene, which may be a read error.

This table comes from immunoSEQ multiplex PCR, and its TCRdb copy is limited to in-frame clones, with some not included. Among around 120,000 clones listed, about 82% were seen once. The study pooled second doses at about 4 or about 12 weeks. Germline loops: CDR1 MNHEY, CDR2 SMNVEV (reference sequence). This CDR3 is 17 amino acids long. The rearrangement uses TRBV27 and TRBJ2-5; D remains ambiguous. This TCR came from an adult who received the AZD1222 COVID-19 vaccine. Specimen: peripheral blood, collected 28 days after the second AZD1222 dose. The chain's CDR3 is CASSHTPDGSQQEIQYF. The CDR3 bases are TGTGCCAGCAGCCACACCCCAGACGGGTCTCAACAAGAGATCCAGTACTTC.